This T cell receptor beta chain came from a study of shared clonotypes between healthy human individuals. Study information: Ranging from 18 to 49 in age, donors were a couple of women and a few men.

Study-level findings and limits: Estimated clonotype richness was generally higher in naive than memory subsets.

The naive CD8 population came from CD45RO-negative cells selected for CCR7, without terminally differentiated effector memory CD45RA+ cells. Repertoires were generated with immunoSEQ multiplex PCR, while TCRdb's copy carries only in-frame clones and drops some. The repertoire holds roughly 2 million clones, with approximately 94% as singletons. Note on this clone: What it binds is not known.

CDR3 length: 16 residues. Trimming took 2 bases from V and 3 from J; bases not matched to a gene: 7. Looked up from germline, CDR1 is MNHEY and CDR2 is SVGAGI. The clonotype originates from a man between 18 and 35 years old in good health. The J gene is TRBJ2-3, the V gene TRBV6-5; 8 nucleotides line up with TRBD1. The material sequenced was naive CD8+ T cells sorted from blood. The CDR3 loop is CASSYQTGVVTDTQYF. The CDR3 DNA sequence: TGTGCCAGCAGTTACCAGACAGGGGTCGTTACAGATACGCAGTATTTT.